This is a list of T cell receptor beta chains from one sample in a study of blood T cell repertoires in COVID-19. Only in-frame clones appear in the TCRdb table, and some are missing; sequencing was by immunoSEQ multiplex PCR. The data show hundreds of thousands of clones, about nine tenths seen once. The source material was peripheral blood. Every receptor here comes from a woman in her 30s with active or convalescent COVID-19. The CDR3 runs from the conserved cysteine through the conserved F or W. A D gene is named only where the DNA matches it firmly. Some rows have no size entry. The others give once, few or many, or a class for an expanded clone.

D gene	clone size	J gene	V gene	CDR3 protein	CDR3 DNA
TRBD1	.	TRBJ2-5	TRBV5-4	CASSLPGGVETQYF	TGTGCCAGCAGCTTGCCAGGGGGCGTGGAGACCCAGTACTTC
.	.	TRBJ1-3	TRBV5-5	CASSLAPNSGNTIYF	TGTGCCAGCAGCTTGGCCCCTAACTCTGGAAACACCATATATTTT
TRBD1	.	TRBJ1-5	TRBV7-9	CASSLGQGVEQPQHF	TGTGCCAGCAGCTTAGGACAGGGGGTAGAGCAGCCCCAGCATTTT
TRBD2	.	TRBJ2-7	TRBV10-2	CASRTLAGSSYEQYF	TGCGCCAGCAGAACCCTAGCGGGGAGCTCCTACGAGCAGTACTTC
.	.	TRBJ2-3	TRBV10-3	CAFGPGLTDTQYF	.
.	.	TRBJ1-1	TRBV5-4	CASSWSILDTEAFF	TGTGCCAGCAGCTGGAGTATATTGGACACTGAAGCTTTCTTT
TRBD2	.	TRBJ2-5	TRBV27	CASSLSFLTSGQETQYF	TGTGCCAGCAGTTTATCTTTCTTGACTAGCGGCCAAGAGACCCAGTACTTC
TRBD1	.	TRBJ2-2	TRBV7-8	CASSPGDRNTGELFF	TGTGCCAGCAGCCCCGGGGACAGGAACACCGGGGAGCTGTTTTTT
TRBD2	.	TRBJ2-3	TRBV6-4	CASSEIAGGTDTQYF	TGTGCCAGCAGTGAAATAGCGGGAGGAACAGATACGCAGTATTTT
.	many	TRBJ2-1	TRBV12-3/TRBV12-4	CASSLSVGEQFF	TGTGCCAGCAGTTTGTCGGTTGGTGAGCAGTTCTTC
.	.	TRBJ2-3	TRBV18	CASSERRDRTDTQYF	TGTGCCAGCTCAGAACGGCGAGACAGAACAGATACGCAGTATTTT
TRBD2	.	TRBJ2-2	TRBV4-1	CASSPRLAGEYTGELFF	TGCGCCAGCAGCCCTAGATTAGCGGGAGAGTACACCGGGGAGCTGTTTTTT
.	.	TRBJ1-1	TRBV10-2	CASNRQVNTEAFF	TGCGCCAGCAACAGACAGGTCAACACTGAAGCTTTCTTT
TRBD1	.	TRBJ1-1	TRBV4-1	CASSQGWTGVTEAFF	TGCGCCAGCAGCCAAGGATGGACAGGGGTTACTGAAGCTTTCTTT
.	.	TRBJ2-3	TRBV18	CASSPDGGRDTQYF	TGTGCCAGCTCCCCCGACGGGGGAAGAGATACGCAGTATTTT
.	.	TRBJ1-1	TRBV19	CASSIEVNTEAFF	TGTGCCAGTAGTATTGAGGTGAACACTGAAGCTTTCTTT
TRBD2	.	TRBJ2-5	TRBV4-1	CASSQDSPAGGETQYF	TGCGCCAGCAGCCAGGACTCCCCCGCGGGAGGAGAGACCCAGTACTTC
.	.	TRBJ2-3	TRBV6-4	CASSGSGDTQYF	TGTGCCAGCAGTGGTTCAGGGGATACGCAGTATTTT
TRBD2	.	TRBJ2-3	TRBV7-6	CASSLGGSGSNQYF	TGTGCCAGCAGCTTAGGGGGTAGCGGGTCCAATCAGTATTTT
TRBD1	few	TRBJ2-7	TRBV4-2	CASSPIQGAVYEQYF	TGTGCCAGCAGCCCAATTCAGGGGGCTGTCTACGAGCAGTACTTC
TRBD2	.	TRBJ2-5	TRBV6-6	CASSSPGGAETQYF	TGTGCCAGCAGTTCCCCGGGGGGGGCAGAGACCCAGTACTTC
TRBD1	.	TRBJ1-1	TRBV18	CASSPTTGGRTEAFF	TGTGCCAGCTCACCCACGACAGGGGGCCGGACTGAAGCTTTCTTT
TRBD2	.	TRBJ2-5	TRBV3-1/TRBV3-2	CASSLAGPGTQYF	TGTGCCAGCAGCCTAGCGGGGCCCGGGACCCAGTACTTC
TRBD2	.	TRBJ2-2	TRBV5-1	CASRAGVTGELFF	TGCGCCAGCAGGGCGGGGGTCACCGGGGAGCTGTTTTTT
.	.	TRBJ2-1	TRBV7-9	CASSLSLASGNEQFF	TGTGCCAGCAGCCTATCTCTAGCGAGTGGCAATGAGCAGTTCTTC
TRBD2	.	TRBJ2-1	TRBV2	CASRGGGLYNEQFF	TGTGCCAGCAGGGGGGGAGGGCTCTACAATGAGCAGTTCTTC
.	.	TRBJ1-1	TRBV2	CASSKGQGLTEAFF	TGTGCCAGCAGTAAGGGCCAGGGGTTAACTGAAGCTTTCTTT
TRBD2	.	TRBJ2-1	TRBV30	CACNKASGSWDEQFF	TGTGCCTGTAATAAGGCTAGCGGGAGTTGGGATGAGCAGTTCTTC
TRBD1	.	TRBJ2-5	TRBV5-1	CASSLATGAPTQYF	TGCGCCAGCAGCTTGGCGACAGGGGCGCCGACCCAGTACTTC
.	.	TRBJ1-6	TRBV4-1	CASSQVQDSRSYNSPLHF	TGCGCCAGCAGCCAAGTTCAGGACAGTCGCTCCTATAATTCACCCCTCCACTTT
.	once	TRBJ2-7	TRBV3-1/TRBV3-2	CASSPVGVLEQYF	TGTGCCAGCAGCCCCGTGGGCGTTTTAGAGCAGTACTTC
TRBD2	.	TRBJ2-5	TRBV6-1	CASSDLVSGTPQETQYF	TGTGCCAGCAGTGATTTGGTTAGCGGGACACCACAAGAGACCCAGTACTTC
TRBD1	.	TRBJ2-5	TRBV4-1	CASSQTGATDETQYF	TGCGCCAGCAGCCAGACAGGGGCCACGGACGAGACCCAGTACTTC
.	.	TRBJ1-2	TRBV7-9	CASSLALADGYTF	TGTGCCAGCAGCTTAGCCCTTGCGGATGGCTACACCTTC
.	.	TRBJ1-2	TRBV7-8	CASSADGWASGYTF	TGTGCCAGCAGCGCCGACGGCTGGGCCAGCGGCTACACCTTC
.	few	TRBJ1-5	TRBV10-3	CAISVTGVNQPQHF	TGTGCCATCAGTGTGACTGGAGTCAATCAGCCCCAGCATTTT
.	.	TRBJ1-2	TRBV5-1	CASSSGGAYGYTF	TGCGCCAGCAGCTCGGGGGGCGCCTATGGCTACACCTTC